The following is a TCR beta chain sequence with its context. This clone was seen a handful of times. Its antigen is not yet known. No base quality information exists; no much larger clone differs at one position. This specimen belongs to a study of beta chain features in type 1 diabetes (dated by TCRdb to between 2017 and 2018). Some background on the complete study: No differences in mean age, gender distribution, total cell number or subset yield were found between patients and healthy donors. A total of over 95,000,000 sorted cells were examined across all samples, and RNA yield correlated strongly with the number of cells per subset. The study compared the TCRB repertoires of sorted circulating CD4+ T cell subsets in recently diagnosed type 1 diabetes patients with those in matched healthy donors. Naive and central memory subsets were obtained from all 28 donors, but regulatory and stem cell-like memory subsets were isolated from only 8 patients and roughly 8 healthy donors.

Overall study outcomes, separate from this receptor: Naive, central memory and regulatory TCRB repertoires appeared to be more alike among patients than among healthy donors. Shorter templates might be favored by PCR, yet because patient and control samples were amplified and corrected together, any such skew would affect both groups equally. At VDJ recombination sites, patients with type 1 diabetes made fewer insertions and deleted more nucleotides, a pattern implying thymic rearrangement abnormalities. Only small numbers of individuals were included in the HLA sub-analyses, which left unresolved whether HLA type had any influence on TCRB rearrangement. A moderate but significant shortening of TCRB CDR3 length was observed in type 1 diabetes patients in all four CD4+ subsets. Because cDNA rather than genomic DNA was sequenced, highly expressing activated cells could have been over-represented, although no difference in activation and CD3 levels was found between groups.

The CDR3 runs 14 residues from the cysteine to the phenylalanine. The read is trimmed to its CDR3 DNA, 42 bases read in frame from base 1. The germline V gene specifies SQVTM as CDR1 and ANQGSEA as CDR2. Cut back by 5 bases and 2 bases, the V and J ends lie 10 bases apart. The entire isolated RNA was reverse transcribed using the High Capacity cDNA Reverse Transcription Kit, and thus expressed TCRB transcripts were sequenced. Deep immunoSEQ sequencing was applied to naive, central memory and regulatory T cell samples, giving an average of approximately 4 million total reads per sample. Sorted cells were lysed in RLT buffer and RNA was extracted with DNase-treated RNeasy Micro or Mini kits, depending on cell number. Each cell subset was processed on its own to prevent cross-contamination, while patient and healthy donor samples were processed together. TCRB sequences were amplified from cDNA with the immunoSEQ multiplex PCR, producing 87-bp fragments spanning the CDR3 region. Amplicons were sequenced on the Illumina HiSeq platform. From the authors' description of their analysis: Synthetic template baselines were used to correct PCR bias computationally, reads within Hamming distance 2 were collapsed together, and singletons that could not be merged were discarded. By aligning reads against IMGT, V, D and J genes, CDR3 length, and insertions or deletions at six rearrangement sites were assigned. Clonotype counts were normalized to sorted cell number within each subset before computing true diversity and Gini coefficients with the tcR R package. The overlap coefficient, calculated on TCRB nucleotide sequences, was used to measure repertoire sharing. Out-of-frame TCRB sequences from naive cells were analyzed to stand in for the pre-selection repertoire. The source is immuneACCESS, and TCRdb retained only in-frame sequences with V and J called. Part of the clones is not carried over; for the studies checked, unresolved V genes explain less than half of this, and the remainder is unexplained. The DNA gave D and trimming, while V, J and clone size come from that table. The sample profile shows hundreds of thousands of clones; 25% to 35% of them were found once. The ten largest clones add up to roughly 0.06% of the sample.

A single peripheral blood draw of around 100 mL on average was collected from each donor into heparinised tubes. A BD FACSAria II and a panel including CD45RO, CCR7, CD25, CD127, CD95 and CD27 were used to sort naive, central memory, regulatory and stem cell-like memory CD4+ T cells. Every sorted population had a purity above 98%. Right away, PBMCs were isolated by Lymphoprep density gradient centrifugation and were stained directly, with no culture step. So that batch effects would be minimized, each experiment stained and sorted samples in pairs, pairing one healthy donor with one patient. The receptor was derived from a man between 18 and 35 years old in good health. The sequencing sample was made of naive CD4+ T cells from blood. The sample's cell subset or site label, in plain terms: true naive CD4+ T cells. Recombination linked TRBV29-1 to TRBJ2-6, with the D gene not clear enough to name. The nucleotide sequence reads TGCAGCGTTTTGCCCCAGGCTGGGGCCAACGTCCTGACTTTC. The encoded protein is CSVLPQAGANVLTF.